The rows below give T cell receptor beta chains drawn from one sample of a study of T-cell reconstitution after alpha-beta-depleted transplantation in children. From the PCR reads, TCRdb called clonotypes with MiXCR, one entry per CDR3 protein. The data show approximately 490,000 distinct CDR3 sequences, approximately 12% seen once. Sequenced material: PBMCs from the stem cell graft donor, taken from the stem cell graft. Every receptor here comes from a human donor who donated a stem cell graft to a child with combined immunodeficiency. Both conserved end residues are part of each CDR3. A D gene is named only where the DNA matches it firmly. A row's size may be missing; if present it is once, few, many or a size class.

j_call d_call v_call clone_size cdr3_aa cdr3_nt
TRBJ2-7 . TRBV12-3/TRBV12-4 many CASSLSGSEEQYF TGTGCCAGCAGTTTATCTGGATCGGAGGAGCAGTACTTC
TRBJ2-2 . TRBV21-1 many CASSLAGDSFGELFF TGTGCCAGCAGCTTAGCGGGGGATTCGTTTGGGGAGCTGTTTTTT
TRBJ1-1 TRBD1 TRBV7-9 . CASSSGDRGLEAFF TGTGCCAGCAGCTCTGGAGACAGGGGACTTGAAGCTTTCTTT
TRBJ2-2 . TRBV7-2 many CAIRRATAGELFF TGTGCCATCCGGAGGGCCACAGCCGGGGAGCTGTTTTTT
TRBJ2-1 TRBD2 TRBV27 . CASRAPGGGAHNEQFF TGTGCCAGCAGAGCGCCCGGCGGGGGGGCCCACAATGAGCAGTTCTTC
TRBJ1-2 . TRBV12-3/TRBV12-4 many CASSFEGEGTNGYTF TGTGCCAGCAGTTTTGAGGGGGAGGGTACAAATGGCTACACCTTC
TRBJ1-5 . TRBV5-1 few CASSLSDGKNQPQHF TGCGCCAGCAGCTTGTCGGACGGGAAAAATCAGCCCCAGCATTTT
TRBJ2-5 . TRBV6-1 few CASSFEDSSTGETQYF TGTGCCAGTTCATTCGAAGACAGCTCAACGGGGGAGACCCAGTACTTC
TRBJ2-5 . TRBV12-3/TRBV12-4 . CASSPRQGGIPETQYF TGTGCCAGCAGTCCTCGACAGGGCGGGATCCCAGAGACCCAGTACTTC
TRBJ2-1 . TRBV10-3 . CAISEPETEYNEQFF TGTGCCATCAGTGAGCCCGAAACAGAATACAATGAGCAGTTCTTC
TRBJ1-1 . TRBV24-1 . CATSDLLNTEAFF TGTGCCACCAGTGATTTGCTAAACACTGAAGCTTTCTTT
TRBJ1-1 . TRBV24-1 few CATSERDWDTEAFF TGTGCCACCAGTGAGAGGGATTGGGACACTGAAGCTTTCTTT
TRBJ2-1 . TRBV29-1 many CSVEDLLASYNEQFF TGCAGCGTTGAAGATCTGCTAGCGAGCTACAATGAGCAGTTCTTC
TRBJ2-7 TRBD2 TRBV15 few CATSRAGTSVYEQYF TGTGCCACCAGCAGAGCCGGGACTAGCGTCTACGAGCAGTACTTC
TRBJ2-4 TRBD2 TRBV20-1 many CSARVLAGDQGIQYF TGCAGTGCTAGAGTTCTAGCGGGTGATCAAGGCATTCAGTACTTC
TRBJ2-7 . TRBV20-1 many CSAREGRQGLYEQYF TGCAGTGCTAGAGAGGGCAGGCAGGGCCTTTACGAGCAGTACTTC
TRBJ1-2 . TRBV6-2/TRBV6-3 . CASGGRDGANYGYTF TGTGCCAGCGGGGGCAGGGACGGCGCTAACTATGGCTACACCTTC